A selection of T cell receptor beta chains follows, all from one sample in a study of blood T cell repertoires in COVID-19. Clones were read by immunoSEQ multiplex PCR, and TCRdb kept only the in-frame ones, dropping some. In the table there are a few hundred thousand clones, 80% to 90% of which are singletons. The sequenced material came from PBMCs or T cells enriched from blood (not recorded which). The receptors come from a woman aged 40 to 50 who had been exposed to COVID-19. The CDR3 runs from the conserved cysteine through the conserved F or W. A D gene is named only where the DNA matches it firmly. For some rows the clone size is stated as once, few or many, or as a class when expanded; others skip it.

abundance: .
d_gene: TRBD1
v_gene: TRBV6-1
j_gene: TRBJ1-5
CDR3nt: TGTGCCAGCAGTGAAGGGTGGACAGGACTCTTCAATCAGCCCCAGCATTTT
CDR3aa: CASSEGWTGLFNQPQHF

abundance: .
d_gene: TRBD2
v_gene: TRBV20-1
j_gene: TRBJ2-3
CDR3nt: TGCAGTGCTAGTGCGGGGGGGCGAGATACGCAGTATTTT
CDR3aa: CSASAGGRDTQYF

abundance: once
d_gene: .
v_gene: TRBV15
j_gene: TRBJ1-4
CDR3nt: TGTGCCACCAGCTCGCTTAGGGTAGTCCGAGGGGAAAAACTGTTTTTT
CDR3aa: CATSSLRVVRGEKLFF

abundance: few
d_gene: .
v_gene: TRBV4-1
j_gene: TRBJ1-4
CDR3nt: TGCGCCAGCAGCCAAGATGCGGTCATTAATGAAAAACTGTTTTTT
CDR3aa: CASSQDAVINEKLFF

abundance: .
d_gene: .
v_gene: TRBV5-1
j_gene: TRBJ1-1
CDR3nt: TGCGCCAGCGTACCCGGAGCTTCGAACACTGAAGCTTTCTTT
CDR3aa: CASVPGASNTEAFF

abundance: .
d_gene: TRBD1
v_gene: TRBV9
j_gene: TRBJ1-5
CDR3nt: TGTGCCAGCAGCGCGGGACAGGGCGGCTTTTATCAGCCCCAGCATTTT
CDR3aa: CASSAGQGGFYQPQHF

abundance: .
d_gene: .
v_gene: TRBV7-3
j_gene: TRBJ2-3
CDR3nt: TGTGCCAGCAGCTCGGAGGTCCGGGGTACGCAGTATTTT
CDR3aa: CASSSEVRGTQYF

abundance: few
d_gene: .
v_gene: TRBV4-1
j_gene: TRBJ2-7
CDR3nt: TGCGCCAGCAGCCAAGATTCGGGAAAATCCTACGAGCAGTACTTC
CDR3aa: CASSQDSGKSYEQYF

abundance: .
d_gene: TRBD2
v_gene: TRBV5-4
j_gene: TRBJ2-2
CDR3nt: TGTGCCAGCAGCCCACGGGGGGGTACTACGAACACCGGGGAGCTGTTTTTT
CDR3aa: CASSPRGGTTNTGELFF

abundance: .
d_gene: TRBD2
v_gene: TRBV5-4
j_gene: TRBJ2-3
CDR3nt: TGTGCCAGCAGCCCTAGCGGGAGAATCACAGATACGCAGTATTTT
CDR3aa: CASSPSGRITDTQYF

abundance: .
d_gene: TRBD1
v_gene: TRBV7-9
j_gene: TRBJ1-4
CDR3nt: TGTGCCAGCAGCTTATCCCCTGGGACAGGGAACGAAAAACTGTTTTTT
CDR3aa: CASSLSPGTGNEKLFF

abundance: .
d_gene: TRBD1
v_gene: TRBV7-9
j_gene: TRBJ2-2
CDR3nt: TGTGCCAGCAGCTTCCCTCAGACCGGGACAGGGGACACCGGGGAGCTGTTTTTT
CDR3aa: CASSFPQTGTGDTGELFF

abundance: .
d_gene: .
v_gene: TRBV19
j_gene: TRBJ1-6
CDR3nt: TGTGCCAGTACTCTAACGGGGTTTTCACCCCTCCACTTT
CDR3aa: CASTLTGFSPLHF

abundance: .
d_gene: .
v_gene: TRBV12-3/TRBV12-4
j_gene: TRBJ2-1
CDR3nt: TGTGCCAGCAGCCCTTTATTTGGACAGAGGGGGTTCTTC
CDR3aa: CASSPLFGQRGFF

abundance: .
d_gene: TRBD2
v_gene: TRBV15
j_gene: TRBJ2-3
CDR3nt: TGTGCCACCAGCAGAGGACCGATGGCGGGAGAAGGGTGGGGCACAGATACGCAGTATTTT
CDR3aa: CATSRGPMAGEGWGTDTQYF

abundance: .
d_gene: .
v_gene: TRBV5-4
j_gene: TRBJ1-5
CDR3nt: TGTGCCAGCAGCGGTGGAGCGGGACAGCCCCAGCATTTT
CDR3aa: CASSGGAGQPQHF

abundance: .
d_gene: TRBD2
v_gene: TRBV24-1
j_gene: TRBJ2-2
CDR3nt: TGTGCCACCAGTGATCCCGGACTAGCGGAATTGAACACCGGGGAGCTGTTTTTT
CDR3aa: CATSDPGLAELNTGELFF

abundance: .
d_gene: TRBD1
v_gene: TRBV28
j_gene: TRBJ1-2
CDR3nt: TGTGCCAGCAGTTCAAGCAAGGGACAGGGAAAGGGCTACACCTTC
CDR3aa: CASSSSKGQGKGYTF

abundance: few
d_gene: .
v_gene: TRBV6-2/TRBV6-3
j_gene: TRBJ1-2
CDR3nt: TGTGCCAGCAGTTACTCCACAGGCGCTTTCGGCTACACCTTC
CDR3aa: CASSYSTGAFGYTF

abundance: .
d_gene: TRBD1
v_gene: TRBV27
j_gene: TRBJ2-7
CDR3nt: TGTGCCAGCGGCCCGGGGACAGGCGAGCAGTACTTC
CDR3aa: CASGPGTGEQYF

abundance: few
d_gene: .
v_gene: TRBV30
j_gene: TRBJ2-6
CDR3nt: TGTGCCTGGACGACGGGCTCTGGGGCCAACGTCCTGACTTTC
CDR3aa: CAWTTGSGANVLTF

abundance: many
d_gene: .
v_gene: TRBV4-3
j_gene: TRBJ1-4
CDR3nt: TGCGCCAGCAGCCAAGAGCCAAGTGTGGGCTTAAATCGTGAAAAACTGTTTTTT
CDR3aa: CASSQEPSVGLNREKLFF

abundance: .
d_gene: .
v_gene: TRBV30
j_gene: TRBJ1-6
CDR3nt: TGTGCCTGGACACGTACGGGGTCGAATTCACCCCTCCACTTT
CDR3aa: CAWTRTGSNSPLHF

abundance: .
d_gene: .
v_gene: TRBV10-3
j_gene: TRBJ1-2
CDR3nt: TGTGCCACCCACCTAGGACAGCTAGATTATGGCTACACCTTC
CDR3aa: CATHLGQLDYGYTF

abundance: .
d_gene: TRBD1
v_gene: TRBV27
j_gene: TRBJ1-6
CDR3nt: TGTGCCAGCGGGGGACAGGGTGAAGATTCACCCCTCCACTTT
CDR3aa: CASGGQGEDSPLHF

abundance: .
d_gene: .
v_gene: TRBV28
j_gene: TRBJ2-1
CDR3nt: TGTGCCAGCCTATACAGGGGGGGGTCCTACAATGAGCAGTTCTTC
CDR3aa: CASLYRGGSYNEQFF

abundance: .
d_gene: TRBD1
v_gene: TRBV4-2
j_gene: TRBJ2-2
CDR3nt: TGTGCCAGCAGCCAACGGGAAGGACAGGGAATCACCGGGGAGCTGTTTTTT
CDR3aa: CASSQREGQGITGELFF

abundance: .
d_gene: .
v_gene: TRBV3-1/TRBV3-2
j_gene: TRBJ2-5
CDR3nt: TGTGCCAGCAGCCAGCGGGGCAGGGGGGAGACCCAGTACTTC
CDR3aa: CASSQRGRGETQYF

abundance: .
d_gene: .
v_gene: TRBV7-9
j_gene: TRBJ2-4
CDR3nt: TGTGCCAGCAGCAAAACAGGGCTCCCCAAAAACATTCAGTACTTC
CDR3aa: CASSKTGLPKNIQYF

abundance: .
d_gene: .
v_gene: TRBV19
j_gene: TRBJ2-2
CDR3nt: TGTGCCAGTAGTATGGTCCGGAGCACCGGGGAGCTGTTTTTT
CDR3aa: CASSMVRSTGELFF

abundance: .
d_gene: TRBD2
v_gene: TRBV11-1
j_gene: TRBJ2-2
CDR3nt: TGTGCCAGCAGCTGGCGGGGGGACGGCGGGGAGCTGTTTTTT
CDR3aa: CASSWRGDGGELFF

abundance: .
d_gene: .
v_gene: TRBV6-5
j_gene: TRBJ1-2
CDR3nt: TGTGCCAGCAGCGCAACTGGAGAAGGGGTCTCTGGCTACACCTTC
CDR3aa: CASSATGEGVSGYTF

abundance: .
d_gene: .
v_gene: TRBV7-9
j_gene: TRBJ2-1
CDR3nt: TGTGCCAGCAGCTTAGTGTCAGGGGCTACCTACAATGAGCAGTTCTTC
CDR3aa: CASSLVSGATYNEQFF

abundance: .
d_gene: TRBD1
v_gene: TRBV19
j_gene: TRBJ1-1
CDR3nt: TGTGCCAGTAGTGTAGACAGGGGATCTGAAGCTTTCTTT
CDR3aa: CASSVDRGSEAFF

abundance: .
d_gene: .
v_gene: TRBV4-1
j_gene: TRBJ1-2
CDR3nt: TGCGCCAGCAGCCAAGGGGAGAGATTCTATGGCTACACCTTC
CDR3aa: CASSQGERFYGYTF

abundance: few
d_gene: TRBD1
v_gene: TRBV27
j_gene: TRBJ1-2
CDR3nt: TGTGCCAGCAGTCCTTTCACAGGGGCACATGGCTACACCTTC
CDR3aa: CASSPFTGAHGYTF

abundance: .
d_gene: TRBD1
v_gene: TRBV9
j_gene: TRBJ1-4
CDR3nt: TGTGCCAGCAGCCCGAGACAGGGTGGCGCAACTAATGAAAAACTGTTTTTT
CDR3aa: CASSPRQGGATNEKLFF

abundance: .
d_gene: .
v_gene: TRBV19
j_gene: TRBJ1-1
CDR3nt: TGTGCCAGTACGAGGGCGAACACTGAAGCTTTCTTT
CDR3aa: CASTRANTEAFF

abundance: .
d_gene: .
v_gene: TRBV19
j_gene: TRBJ1-4
CDR3nt: TGTGCCAGTAGTATAGAGCCCACAGGTTTCGAAAAACTGTTTTTT
CDR3aa: CASSIEPTGFEKLFF

abundance: once
d_gene: TRBD2
v_gene: TRBV5-4
j_gene: TRBJ2-1
CDR3nt: TGTGCCAGCAGTATAGCGGGAGAGGTAGATGAGCAGTTCTTC
CDR3aa: CASSIAGEVDEQFF